The rows below give T cell receptor beta chains drawn from one sample of a study of T cell repertoires and HLA-DP antigens. Libraries were prepared by immunoSEQ multiplex PCR; TCRdb keeps only in-frame clonotypes and omits some of them. The repertoire has 55,000 to 80,000 clones, around 77% of them found once; the top ten carry about 1.6%. The antigens these receptors bind are not known. Sequenced input: CD4+ T cells from PBMCs. All receptors derive from a man in his 60s in good health and CMV-seronegative. Both conserved end residues are part of each CDR3. D genes are given only for firm matches. Rows give clone size only sometimes, using once, few, many, or a class for an expanded clone.

v_call	d_call	clone_size	j_call	cdr3_nt	cdr3_aa
TRBV28	TRBD2	.	TRBJ2-7	TGTGCCAGCAGTTTGGAGCGGGGGGGCCCCGAGCAGTACTTC	CASSLERGGPEQYF
TRBV5-1	.	.	TRBJ1-2	TGCGCCAGCAGCTTGGATCGGCCAGGGAGCGAGGTCTATGGCTACACCTTC	CASSLDRPGSEVYGYTF
TRBV19	TRBD1	once	TRBJ1-5	TGTGCCAGTAGTACCAACCTCAAACAGGGGTGGCATCAGCCCCAGCATTTT	CASSTNLKQGWHQPQHF
TRBV19	.	.	TRBJ2-7	TGTGCCAGTAGTCCCCGGAGAGGGGTCGAGCAGTACTTC	CASSPRRGVEQYF
TRBV7-9	.	.	TRBJ2-2	TGTGCCAGCAGCTTTGGGTTCCAGAGACTGACGAACACCGGGGAGCTGTTTTTT	CASSFGFQRLTNTGELFF
TRBV6-5	.	.	TRBJ1-5	TGTGCCAGCAGTTACGCGCAGGGCTTAGGTCAGCCCCAGCATTTT	CASSYAQGLGQPQHF
TRBV28	.	.	TRBJ2-5	TGTGCCAGCAGTTCTCGACAGACCCAAGAGACCCAGTACTTC	CASSSRQTQETQYF
TRBV5-8	.	.	TRBJ1-4	TGTGCCAGCAGCTTGGAAGGCGGACAGCTCAATGAAAAACTGTTTTTT	CASSLEGGQLNEKLFF
TRBV5-1	.	.	TRBJ2-7	TGCGCCAGCAGCTTGGGAAACTGGAGGACAGTCAGGGATGTCCACGAGCAGTACTTC	CASSLGNWRTVRDVHEQYF
TRBV9	.	.	TRBJ2-1	TGTGCCAGCACCAGAAGGCTAGGGGGCAATGAGCAGTTCTTC	CASTRRLGGNEQFF
TRBV30	TRBD2	.	TRBJ2-6	TGTGCCTGGGGAGCGGGAGCCAACGTCCTGACTTTC	CAWGAGANVLTF
TRBV7-2	.	.	TRBJ2-2	TGTGCCAGCAGCTCCACTTTAAAAAACGGGGAGCTGTTTTTT	CASSSTLKNGELFF
TRBV6-6	.	.	TRBJ1-2	TGTGCCAGCAGTTACGAGGGGGTGGATGGCTACACCTTC	CASSYEGVDGYTF
TRBV7-8	.	.	TRBJ2-2	TGTGCCAGCAGCTTGACGGGAGTTAACACCGGGGAGCTGTTTTTT	CASSLTGVNTGELFF
TRBV7-2	TRBD2	.	TRBJ2-2	TGTGCCAGCAGGGGGCGGGGGATCAACACCGGGGAGCTGTTTTTT	CASRGRGINTGELFF
TRBV7-9	.	.	TRBJ1-2	TGTGCCAGCAGCTCACTGCCTAAAGTGGGCTACACCTTC	CASSSLPKVGYTF